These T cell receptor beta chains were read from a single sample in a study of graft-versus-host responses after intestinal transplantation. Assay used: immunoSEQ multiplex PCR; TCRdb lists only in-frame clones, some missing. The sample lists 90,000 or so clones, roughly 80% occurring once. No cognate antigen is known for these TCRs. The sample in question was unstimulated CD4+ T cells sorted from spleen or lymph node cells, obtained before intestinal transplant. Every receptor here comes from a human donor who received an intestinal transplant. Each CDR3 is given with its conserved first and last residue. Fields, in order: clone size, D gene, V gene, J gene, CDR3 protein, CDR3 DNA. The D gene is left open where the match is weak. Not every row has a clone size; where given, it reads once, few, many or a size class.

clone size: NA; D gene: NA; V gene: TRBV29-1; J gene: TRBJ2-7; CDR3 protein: CSVVAGDRYEQYF; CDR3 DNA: TGCAGCGTTGTTGCAGGGGATAGGTACGAGCAGTACTTC
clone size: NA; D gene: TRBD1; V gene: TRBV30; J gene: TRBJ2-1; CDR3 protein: CAWKRTGLFNEQFF; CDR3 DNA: TGTGCCTGGAAGAGGACAGGGCTCTTCAATGAGCAGTTCTTC
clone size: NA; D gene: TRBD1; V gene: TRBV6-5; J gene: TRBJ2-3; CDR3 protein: CASSSDRGTDTQYF; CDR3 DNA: TGTGCCAGCAGTTCTGACAGGGGCACAGATACGCAGTATTTT
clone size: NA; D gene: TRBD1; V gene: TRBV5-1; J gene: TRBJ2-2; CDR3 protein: CASSIQGTGTGELFF; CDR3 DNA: TGCGCCAGCAGCATACAGGGGACGGGCACCGGGGAGCTGTTTTTT
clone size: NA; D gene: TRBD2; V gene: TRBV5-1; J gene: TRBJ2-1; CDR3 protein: CASSSTSGGAGYNEQFF; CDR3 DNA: TGCGCCAGCAGCTCGACTAGCGGGGGGGCCGGATACAATGAGCAGTTCTTC
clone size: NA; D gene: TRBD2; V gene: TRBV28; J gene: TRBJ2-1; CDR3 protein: CASRRSSGSMNNEQFF; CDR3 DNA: TGTGCCAGCAGAAGGAGTAGCGGGAGCATGAACAATGAGCAGTTCTTC
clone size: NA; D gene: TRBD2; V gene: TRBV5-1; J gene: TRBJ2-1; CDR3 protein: CASSLVAGDYNEQFF; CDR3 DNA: TGCGCCAGCAGCTTGGTAGCGGGAGATTACAATGAGCAGTTCTTC
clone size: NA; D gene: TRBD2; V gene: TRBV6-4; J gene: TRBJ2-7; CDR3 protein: CATISPGLAGSYEQYF; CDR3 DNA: TGTGCCACGATTTCCCCGGGACTAGCGGGGTCCTACGAGCAGTACTTC
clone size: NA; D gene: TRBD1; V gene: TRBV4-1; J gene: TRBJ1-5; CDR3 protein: CASSQMDRGRAQPQHF; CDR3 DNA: TGCGCCAGCAGCCAGATGGACAGGGGGCGTGCTCAGCCCCAGCATTTT
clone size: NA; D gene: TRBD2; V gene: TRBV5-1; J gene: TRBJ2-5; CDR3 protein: CASSFSGRAGETQYF; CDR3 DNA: TGCGCCAGCAGCTTTAGCGGGAGGGCCGGAGAGACCCAGTACTTC
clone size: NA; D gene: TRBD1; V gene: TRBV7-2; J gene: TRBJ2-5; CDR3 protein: CASSQGQLQETQYF; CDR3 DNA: TGTGCCAGCAGCCAGGGACAGCTCCAAGAGACCCAGTACTTC
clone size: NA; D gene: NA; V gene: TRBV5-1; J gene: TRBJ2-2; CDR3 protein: CASTPQGAGELFF; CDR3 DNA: TGCGCCAGCACCCCGCAGGGTGCCGGGGAGCTGTTTTTT
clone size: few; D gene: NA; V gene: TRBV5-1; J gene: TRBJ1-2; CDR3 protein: CASSPEGSYGYTF; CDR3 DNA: TGCGCCAGCAGCCCGGAGGGGTCATATGGCTACACCTTC
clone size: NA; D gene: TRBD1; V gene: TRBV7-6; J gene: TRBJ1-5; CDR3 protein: CASSSQQGAGQPQHF; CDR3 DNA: TGTGCCAGCAGCTCACAACAGGGGGCCGGTCAGCCCCAGCATTTT
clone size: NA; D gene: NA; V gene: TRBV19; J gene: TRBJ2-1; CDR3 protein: CASSIGAPSAYNEQFF; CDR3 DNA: TGTGCCAGTAGTATTGGAGCCCCTAGCGCATACAATGAGCAGTTCTTC
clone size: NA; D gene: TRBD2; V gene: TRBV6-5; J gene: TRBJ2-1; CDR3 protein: CASSWTSGRNEQFF; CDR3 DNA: TGTGCCAGCAGTTGGACTAGCGGGAGAAATGAGCAGTTCTTC
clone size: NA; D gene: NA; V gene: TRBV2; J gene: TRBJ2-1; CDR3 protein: CASTARGSLGNEQFF; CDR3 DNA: TGTGCCAGCACTGCCCGGGGTTCATTAGGAAATGAGCAGTTCTTC
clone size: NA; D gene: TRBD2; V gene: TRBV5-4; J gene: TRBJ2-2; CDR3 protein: CASSLAGAGGTGELFF; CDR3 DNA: TGTGCCAGCAGCTTGGCCGGAGCGGGAGGGACCGGGGAGCTGTTTTTT
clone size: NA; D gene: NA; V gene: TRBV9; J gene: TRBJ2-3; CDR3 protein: CASSPVGGLDTQYF; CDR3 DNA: TGTGCCAGCAGCCCCGTGGGGGGATTAGATACGCAGTATTTT
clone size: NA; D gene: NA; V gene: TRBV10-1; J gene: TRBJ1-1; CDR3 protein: CASQRQMNTEAFF; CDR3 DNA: TGCGCCAGTCAGCGGCAGATGAACACTGAAGCTTTCTTT
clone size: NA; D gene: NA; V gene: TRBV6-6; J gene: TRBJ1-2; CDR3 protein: CASSLDTYYGYTF; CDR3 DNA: TGTGCCAGCAGTCTCGACACGTACTATGGCTACACCTTC
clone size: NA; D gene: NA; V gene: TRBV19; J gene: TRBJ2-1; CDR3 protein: CASAQRSGNGEQFF; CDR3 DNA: TGTGCCAGTGCACAAAGATCAGGGAACGGTGAGCAGTTCTTC
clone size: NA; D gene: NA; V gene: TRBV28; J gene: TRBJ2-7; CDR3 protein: CAVGPAGYEQYF; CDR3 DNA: TGTGCCGTGGGGCCCGCCGGGTACGAGCAGTACTTC
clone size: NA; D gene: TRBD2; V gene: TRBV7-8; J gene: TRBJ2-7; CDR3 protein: CASSHVGAGGPMGYF; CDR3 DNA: TGTGCCAGCAGCCACGTGGGGGCGGGAGGGCCGATGGGGTACTTC
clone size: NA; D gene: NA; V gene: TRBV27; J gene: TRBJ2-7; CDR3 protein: CAAGRSSYEQYF; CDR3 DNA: TGTGCCGCAGGGAGGAGCTCCTACGAGCAGTACTTC
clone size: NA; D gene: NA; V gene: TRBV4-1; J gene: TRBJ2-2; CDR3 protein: CASSPRVGGGERAGELFF; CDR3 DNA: TGCGCCAGCAGCCCCCGGGTAGGGGGGGGAGAGAGGGCCGGGGAGCTGTTTTTT
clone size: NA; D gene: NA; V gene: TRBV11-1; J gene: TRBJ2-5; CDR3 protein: CASSSDRRETQYF; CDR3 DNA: TGTGCCAGCAGCTCCGACCGGAGAGAGACCCAGTACTTC
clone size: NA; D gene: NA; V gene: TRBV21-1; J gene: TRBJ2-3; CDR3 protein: CASSKFCGVAQSTDTQYF; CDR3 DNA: TGTGCCAGCAGCAAATTTTGTGGGGTAGCGCAAAGCACAGATACGCAGTATTTT
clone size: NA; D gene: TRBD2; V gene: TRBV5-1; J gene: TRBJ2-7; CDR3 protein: CASSLETSSMGEQYF; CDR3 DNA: TGCGCCAGCAGCTTGGAGACTAGCTCAATGGGCGAGCAGTACTTC
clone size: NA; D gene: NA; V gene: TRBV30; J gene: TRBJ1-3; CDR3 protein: CAWKVGSSGNTIYF; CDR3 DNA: TGTGCCTGGAAGGTAGGGAGCTCTGGAAACACCATATATTTT
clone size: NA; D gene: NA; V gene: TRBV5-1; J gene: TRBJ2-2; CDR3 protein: CASSFRPGNTGELFF; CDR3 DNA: TGCGCCAGCAGCTTTCGACCGGGAAACACCGGGGAGCTGTTTTTT
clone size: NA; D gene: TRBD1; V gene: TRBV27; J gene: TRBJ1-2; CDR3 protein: CASRPTGGKYGYTF; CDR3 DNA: TGTGCCAGCAGGCCGACAGGGGGTAAATATGGCTACACCTTC
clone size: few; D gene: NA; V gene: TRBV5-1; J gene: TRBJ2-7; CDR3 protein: CASSLFASSYEQYF; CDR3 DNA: TGCGCCAGCAGCTTGTTTGCCAGCTCCTACGAGCAGTACTTC
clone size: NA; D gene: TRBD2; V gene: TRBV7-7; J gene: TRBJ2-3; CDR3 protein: CASSLAGGPSDTQYF; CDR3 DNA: TGTGCTAGCAGCCTAGCGGGGGGTCCATCAGATACGCAGTATTTT
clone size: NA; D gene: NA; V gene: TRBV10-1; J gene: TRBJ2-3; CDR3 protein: CASSENRADTDTQYF; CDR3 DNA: TGCGCCAGCAGTGAGAATCGAGCGGATACAGATACGCAGTATTTT
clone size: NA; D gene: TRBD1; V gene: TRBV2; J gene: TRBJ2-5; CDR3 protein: CASSAGQGIQTQYF; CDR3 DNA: TGTGCCAGCAGTGCGGGACAGGGTATCCAGACCCAGTACTTC
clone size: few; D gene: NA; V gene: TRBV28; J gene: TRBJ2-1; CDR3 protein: CASRSFAADQQFF; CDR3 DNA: TGTGCCAGCAGATCGTTTGCGGCTGATCAGCAGTTCTTC
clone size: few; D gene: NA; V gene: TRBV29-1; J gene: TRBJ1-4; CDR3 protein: CSAGGRGEKLFF; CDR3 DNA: TGCAGCGCTGGGGGCAGGGGCGAAAAACTGTTTTTT
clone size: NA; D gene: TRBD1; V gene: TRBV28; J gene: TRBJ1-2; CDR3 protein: CASSGIRDRGVSGGYTF; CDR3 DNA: TGTGCCAGCAGTGGGATCCGGGACAGGGGCGTTTCGGGTGGCTACACCTTC
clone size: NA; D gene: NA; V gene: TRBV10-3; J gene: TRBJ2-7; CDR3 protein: CAISEDGSLREQYF; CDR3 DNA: TGTGCCATCAGTGAAGACGGGAGTCTTCGAGAGCAGTACTTC
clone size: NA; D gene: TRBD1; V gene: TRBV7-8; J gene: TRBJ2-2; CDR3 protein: CASSQTGGAIGELFF; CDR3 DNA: TGTGCCAGCAGTCAGACAGGGGGCGCGATCGGGGAGCTGTTTTTT
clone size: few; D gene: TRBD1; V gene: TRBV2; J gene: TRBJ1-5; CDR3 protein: CASSADRGYQPQHF; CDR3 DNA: TGTGCCAGCAGTGCGGACAGGGGTTATCAGCCCCAGCATTTT
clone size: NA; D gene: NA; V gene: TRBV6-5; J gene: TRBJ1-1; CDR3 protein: CASSYWAAGDTEAFF; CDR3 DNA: TGTGCCAGCAGTTACTGGGCAGCAGGGGACACTGAAGCTTTCTTT
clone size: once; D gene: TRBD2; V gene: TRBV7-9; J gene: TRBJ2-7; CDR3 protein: CASSSPGLGTDEQYF; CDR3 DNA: TGTGCCAGCAGCTCCCCGGGACTAGGTACTGACGAGCAGTACTTC
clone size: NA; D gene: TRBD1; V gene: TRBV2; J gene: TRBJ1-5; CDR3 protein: CASSSSRGQGNNQPQHF; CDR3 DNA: TGTGCCAGCAGCTCATCAAGGGGACAGGGGAACAATCAGCCCCAGCATTTT